These 28 T cell receptor beta chains were all obtained from the same sample, sequenced in a study of blood T cells in healthy people across ages (dated by TCRdb to the mid-2010s). Library creation used 5' RACE. TCRdb names Illumina HiSeq 2500 as the instrument used. A second PCR of about 6 to 11 cycles was run with a J-beta primer mix and a sample-barcoded 5' primer. The raw public data were reprocessed by TCRdb itself: fastp quality trimming at Q25, MiXCR clonotype calling, in-frame beta chains only. Rows matching on CDR3 protein sequence are summarized as one entry with the most common DNA and genes. This sample gives around 1.7 million distinct CDR3 sequences in total; 28% of them show up just once. Jointly, the top ten make up 7.7% of the sample. The sequenced sample consisted of blood. These receptors were taken from a woman aged 30 to 39 in good health.

The table lists this clonotype with many counts. This sequence joins TRBV29-1 and TRBJ2-1, with D possibly called TRBD1 or TRBD2 (5 bases each). Germline values: CDR1 SQVTM, CDR2 ANQGSEA. The CDR3 loop spans 12 amino acids. Trimming pared 8 bases from V and 2 bases from J, leaving 10 bases between. The CDR3 spells CSTWGTYNEQFF. The CDR3 DNA reads TGCAGCACCTGGGGGACCTACAATGAGCAGTTCTTC.

Ten or more counts support this clonotype. This CDR3 is CSVEYGHGYTF. In DNA form, the CDR3 reads TGCAGCGTTGAGTACGGTCACGGCTACACCTTC. V gene TRBV29-1 combines with J gene TRBJ1-2, with D uncertain. The V end was cut by 3 bases, the J end by 8 bases, with 10 bases between. This CDR3 spans 11 amino acids. Per the germline V gene, CDR1 is SQVTM and CDR2 is ANQGSEA.

This clonotype was observed a handful of times. This chain uses TRBV14 with TRBJ2-7; the D is unclear. Germline lookup yields CDR1 SGHDN and CDR2 FVKESK. Trimming removed 3 bases at V and 0 bases at J, with 15 bases between. The CDR3 is 16 residues long. CDR3 in DNA: TGTGCCAGCAGCCAGTTGCACCGGTCCCTCTCCTACGAGCAGTACTTC. Translation gives CASSQLHRSLSYEQYF.

The V and J genes are TRBV20-1 and TRBJ2-1; no firm D call. Germline assignment: CDR1 DFQATT and CDR2 SNEGSKA (reference sequence). V was trimmed by 6 bases and J by 7 bases, leaving 16 bases between them. CDR3 length: 13 residues. The CDR3 region is CSAGGVALNEQFF. The CDR3 region has the DNA TGCAGTGCCGGTGGGGTAGCACTTAATGAGCAGTTCTTC.

In this sample, this clonotype turned up a few times. The chain recombines TRBV9 with TRBJ1-1, with D possibly TRBD1 on 5 matching bases. Deletions cut 0 bases from V and 1 base from J, with 13 bases between. There are 16 residues in the CDR3. Germline values: CDR1 SGDLS, CDR2 YYNGEE. The CDR3 reads CASSVEGRGPNTEAFF. In nucleotides, the CDR3 is TGTGCCAGCAGCGTAGAGGGCCGGGGCCCGAACACTGAAGCTTTCTTT.

The rearrangement uses TRBV12-5 and TRBJ2-7; D uncertain. Between the trimmed V and J ends, which lost 11 bases and 3 bases, there was a span of 17 bases. CDR3 size: 13 residues. Looked up from germline, CDR1 is LGHNT and CDR2 is FRNRAP. CDR3 residues: CAETEQNIYEQYF. Here the CDR3 DNA reads TGTGCTGAGACGGAACAAAATATCTACGAGCAGTACTTC.

Turning to this clonotype: Just one base apart from a much larger clone, this may be a read error. The chain is built from TRBV20-1 and TRBJ2-1; TRBD2 aligns across 10 bases. Matching the DNA end better, TRBJ2-7 makes the J call doubtful. The CDR3 spans 13 residues. Germline V lookup: CDR1 DFQATT, CDR2 SNEGSKA (reference sequence). The chain's CDR3 is CSALRTSGNEQYF. DNA of the CDR3: TGCAGTGCTTTACGGACTAGCGGCAATGAGCAGTACTTC.

The CDR3 region is CAISESGASGVWNEQFF. The CDR3 DNA reads as TGTGCCATCAGTGAGTCGGGAGCTTCAGGGGTGTGGAATGAGCAGTTCTTC. The genes are TRBV10-3 and TRBJ2-1, with D possibly TRBD1 on 6 matching bases. The germline V gene has CDR1 ENHRY and CDR2 SYGVKD. V was trimmed by 0 bases and J by 7 bases, leaving 19 bases between them. The CDR3 loop spans 17 amino acids.

On this clonotype itself: With a much larger clone just one base away, this may be a read error. The V call is TRBV3-1, the J call TRBJ2-5, with a possible D match to TRBD1 (6 bases). The J call may be incorrect, as the DNA end agrees better with TRBJ2-7. This CDR3 contains 15 residues. Germline-derived CDR1 and CDR2 are LGHDT and YNNKEL (reference sequence). The CDR3 is CASSREGQRTYEQYF. The CDR3, as DNA: TGTGCCAGCAGCCGGGAAGGACAGCGAACCTACGAGCAGTACTTC.

This chain connects TRBV5-1 to TRBJ2-5; the D gene is possibly TRBD1 (5 bases). The germline gives CDR1 SGHRS, CDR2 YFSETQ. The CDR3 runs to 15 residues. V was pared by 1 base and J by 4 bases, with 14 bases between. The CDR3 nucleotides are TGCGCCAGCAGCTTGATGTCAGGGTCGCGAGAGACCCAGTACTTC. Its protein product is CASSLMSGSRETQYF.

This clonotype was counted only a few times. The CDR3 sequence is CAGSFEDYYEQYF. The CDR3 DNA reads TGTGCCGGCTCCTTCGAGGATTACTACGAGCAGTACTTC. The chain is built from TRBV7-9 and TRBJ2-7, with no clear D. The CDR3 runs to 13 residues. CDR1 is SEHNR, CDR2 FQNEAQ, per germline (reference sequence). Trimming cost V 11 bases and J 3 bases, with 17 bases left between them.

This clonotype was picked up a small number of times. V gene TRBV12-3 or TRBV12-4 combines with J gene TRBJ1-4; TRBD1 matches at 7 bases. The CDR3 spans 14 residues. The trim removed 5 bases at V and 8 bases at J, leaving 8 bases unmatched. CDR3 sequence (DNA): TGTGCCAGCAGTCCAGGGGGAGTAGTGGAAAAACTGTTTTTT. Its translation is CASSPGGVVEKLFF.

The chain recombines TRBV29-1 with TRBJ1-1; D not certain. Between the trimmed V and J ends, which lost 3 bases and 2 bases, there was a span of 4 bases. CDR1 and CDR2 from the germline V gene are SQVTM and ANQGSEA. There are 11 residues in the CDR3. The CDR3, as DNA: TGCAGCGTTGACGCAAACACTGAAGCTTTCTTT. It encodes CSVDANTEAFF.

This clonotype was seen a single time. A much larger clone sits a single nucleotide away, making a read error possible. The gene calls are TRBV12-3 or TRBV12-4 and TRBJ2-5; 8 positions agree with TRBD2. Germline trimming cut 7 bases from V and 5 bases from J; bases unmatched to any gene: 12. There are 15 residues in the CDR3. The CDR3: CASITAGEPMETQYF. The CDR3 DNA reads TGTGCCAGCATCACAGCGGGAGAGCCTATGGAGACCCAGTACTTC.

This clonotype was recorded a few times. The chain uses TRBV2 and TRBJ1-5; TRBD1 is a possible D gene (6 bases). V was shortened by 4 bases and J by 3 bases, with 10 bases between the two germline ends. Per the germline V gene, CDR1 is SNHLY and CDR2 is FYNNEI. The CDR3 loop spans 14 amino acids. CDR3 sequence: CASSVGGFNQPQHF. As DNA, the CDR3 is TGTGCCAGCAGTGTGGGGGGCTTCAATCAGCCCCAGCATTTT.

About this clonotype itself: This could be a read error, since a much larger clone is one nucleotide away. The chain couples TRBV7-2 to TRBJ2-5; D perhaps matches TRBD1 (6 bases). With 2 bases removed from V and 5 bases from J, the gap between germline ends came to 15 bases. There are 15 residues in the CDR3. Germline V gene lookup returns CDR1 SGHTA and CDR2 FQGNSA. This chain's CDR3 is CTSSLQQGSTETQYF. CDR3 sequence (DNA): TGTACCAGCAGCTTACAACAGGGTTCGACGGAGACCCAGTACTTC.

Turning to this clonotype: One end of the junction varies from germline; a read error may be responsible. The chain is built from TRBV28 and TRBJ2-4; tentative D call: TRBD1 (6 bases). The J call may be incorrect, as the DNA end agrees better with TRBJ2-7. The CDR3 sequence is 15 residues long. Per the germline V gene, CDR1 is MDHEN and CDR2 is SYDVKM. The CDR3 loop reads CASGLGGRGPHEQYF. CDR3 sequence (DNA): TGTGCCAGCGGTTTAGGAGGCAGGGGACCCCACGAGCAGTACTTC.

This clonotype was recorded at least ten times. CDR3 region: CASGNIQYF. DNA for the CDR3: TGTGCCAGCGGAAACATTCAGTACTTC. This sequence joins TRBV28 and TRBJ2-4; D uncertain. Trimming cost V 8 bases and J 6 bases, with 2 bases left between them. This CDR3 is built from 9 residues. In germline, CDR1 is MDHEN, CDR2 SYDVKM. The variable domain in full, with the rest retrieved from reference TRBV28 and TRBJ2-4, is DVKVTQSSRYLVKRTGEKVFLECVQDMDHENMFWYRQDPGLGLRLIYFSYDVKMKEKGDIPEGYSVSREKKERFSLILESASTNQTSMYLCASGNIQYFGAGTRLSVL.

Only a few counts were recorded for this clonotype. The chain combines TRBV14 with TRBJ2-1, with TRBD2 matching over 11 bases. CDR3 length: 15 amino acids. V was clipped by 1 base and J by 10 bases; unmatched bases: 6. The V gene's germline CDR1 is SGHDN and CDR2 FVKESK. This chain's CDR3 is CASSQVTSGSREQFF. DNA for the CDR3: TGTGCCAGCAGCCAAGTTACTAGCGGGAGTAGGGAGCAGTTCTTC.

Regarding this clonotype: This may stem from a read error, because a much larger clone lies one nucleotide away. This sequence joins TRBV20-1 and TRBJ2-3; 13 nucleotides align to TRBD2. CDR1 is DFQATT and CDR2 is SNEGSKA in the germline V gene (reference sequence). V gave up 5 bases and J gave up 8 bases; unmatched junction bases: 10. The CDR3 loop spans 15 amino acids. This chain's CDR3 is CSAPRTSGGLGTQYF. DNA of the CDR3: TGCAGTGCTCCGAGGACTAGCGGGGGCTTAGGTACGCAGTATTTT.

This clonotype was seen at least ten times. V gene TRBV4-1 combines with J gene TRBJ2-7, with 10 bases that match TRBD2. The CDR3 is made up of 15 amino acids. The junction had 6 bases not matched to a gene; V was cut back by 3 bases and J by 4 bases. Germline V gene data show CDR1 as MGHRA and CDR2 as YSYEKL. The CDR3 sequence: CASSHPAGGNYEQYF. The CDR3, as DNA: TGCGCCAGCAGCCACCCAGCGGGGGGGAATTACGAGCAGTACTTC.

This clonotype has a handful of counts. The rearrangement uses TRBV5-1 and TRBJ2-2; 8 bases line up with TRBD2. CDR1 and CDR2 from the germline V gene are SGHRS and YFSETQ. With V trimmed by 7 bases and J by 4 bases, 12 bases remained unmatched. The CDR3 is 16 residues long. CDR3 DNA sequence: TGCGCCAGCCGGTTTGATAGCGGGATGGGCACCGGGGAGCTGTTTTTT. Its protein is CASRFDSGMGTGELFF.

The chain recombines TRBV19 with TRBJ2-1, with D unresolved. Looked up from germline, CDR1 is LNHDA and CDR2 is SQIVND (reference sequence). V lost 0 bases and J lost 7, with 1 base in between. This CDR3 is 11 amino acids long. The CDR3 protein is CASSIENEQFF. The CDR3 DNA reads as TGTGCCAGTAGTATAGAGAATGAGCAGTTCTTC.

A remark on this clonotype: This could be a read error, since a much larger clone is one nucleotide away. The chain uses TRBV7-2 and TRBJ2-5; possible D gene TRBD2, 6 bases. In germline, CDR1 is SGHTA, CDR2 FQGNSA. The V and J ends lost 5 bases and 5 bases respectively, with 18 bases between them. The CDR3 is 15 residues long. CDR3 coding DNA: TGTGCCAGCAGCCCGCGGGACTCATTCCTTGAGACCCAGTACTTC. This encodes CASSPRDSFLETQYF.

CDR3 region: CASSLDEGLAGLTDTQYF. The CDR3 DNA is TGTGCCAGCAGCTTAGACGAGGGACTAGCGGGACTCACGGATACGCAGTATTTT. The V gene is TRBV7-9, the J gene TRBJ2-3; 13 bases map to TRBD2. The CDR3 has 18 residues. The V segment lost 1 base and the J segment 6 bases; nucleotides outside the gene matches: 10. Germline CDR1 is SEHNR and CDR2 is FQNEAQ (reference sequence).

This clonotype was observed a few times. This chain uses TRBV5-1 with TRBJ1-1; 7 nucleotides match TRBD1. This CDR3 comprises 16 residues. The trim removed 0 bases at V and 2 bases at J, leaving 7 bases unmatched. Germline CDR1 and CDR2: SGHRS and YFSETQ. The CDR3 reads CASSLGQRGPNTEAFF. The CDR3 DNA sequence: TGCGCCAGCAGCTTGGGCCAAAGGGGGCCCAACACTGAAGCTTTCTTT.

The gene calls are TRBV18 and TRBJ1-5; D is perhaps TRBD1 (5 bases). The CDR3 length is 14 residues. Germline-derived CDR1 and CDR2 are KGHSH and LQKENI. Trimming stripped 3 bases from V and 10 bases from J, with 16 bases between. The CDR3 nucleotides read TGTGCCAGCTCACCCCCCGGGACCAATCGCCCCCAGCATTTT. This encodes CASSPPGTNRPQHF.

This chain uses TRBV7-2 with TRBJ2-5; 8 bases line up with TRBD2. The CDR3 runs 18 residues. Germline CDR1 and CDR2: SGHTA and FQGNSA. J was trimmed by 5 bases and V by 0 bases; bases with no gene match: 14. CDR3 bases: TGTGCCAGCAGCTTAGCGCGGGGAGCGGGAGTAATGGGGGAGACCCAGTACTTC. This sequence encodes CASSLARGAGVMGETQYF.